The rows below give T cell receptor beta chains drawn from one sample of a study of control samples from healthy donors and cancer patients. Sequenced by immunoSEQ multiplex PCR; TCRdb stores in-frame clones only, minus some. The sample yields around 43,000 clones, 80% to 95% seen once. Sequencing was performed on blood. The source of these receptors is a woman aged 45-60 years in good health. The CDR3 runs from the conserved cysteine through the conserved F or W. Each record gives: J gene, D gene, clone size, V gene, CDR3 protein, CDR3 DNA. The D gene is left open where the match is weak. Expanded clones get a size class; other rows say once, few or many, or leave the size out.

>TRBJ2-2|NA|NA|TRBV28
CASSLWGGLITGELFF
TGTGCCAGCAGTTTATGGGGGGGCCTTATCACCGGGGAGCTGTTTTTT
>TRBJ1-1|NA|NA|TRBV4-2
CASSPSTRANTEAFF
TGTGCCAGCAGCCCCTCAACCAGGGCGAACACTGAAGCTTTCTTT
>TRBJ2-3|TRBD2|NA|TRBV18
CASSPTPGLAGRDTQYF
TGTGCCAGCTCCCCCACTCCGGGACTAGCGGGGAGAGATACGCAGTATTTT
>TRBJ1-4|NA|NA|TRBV7-8
CASSFRGITSATNEKLFF
TGTGCCAGCAGCTTCAGGGGTATAACCTCGGCAACTAATGAAAAACTGTTTTTT
>TRBJ2-3|NA|NA|TRBV5-1
CASSLGLGSDTQYF
TGCGCCAGCAGCTTGGGTCTAGGTTCAGATACGCAGTATTTT
>TRBJ2-2|TRBD2|NA|TRBV7-9
CASRPAGTSFTGELFF
TGTGCCAGCAGGCCAGCCGGGACTAGCTTCACCGGGGAGCTGTTTTTT
>TRBJ1-5|NA|NA|TRBV28
CASSLSGIYGQPQHF
TGTGCCAGCAGTTTGTCAGGGATCTACGGTCAGCCCCAGCATTTT
>TRBJ1-4|NA|NA|TRBV19
CASMGFTNEKLFF
TGTGCCAGTATGGGTTTCACTAATGAAAAACTGTTTTTT
>TRBJ2-5|NA|NA|TRBV7-9
CASSFGDALETQYF
TGTGCCAGCAGCTTCGGGGACGCGTTGGAGACCCAGTACTTC
>TRBJ2-7|NA|NA|TRBV19
CASSPRTDPEQYF
TGTGCCAGTAGTCCTCGGACAGATCCCGAGCAGTACTTC
>TRBJ1-6|NA|NA|TRBV5-1
CASSSGQTNSPLHF
TGCGCCAGCAGCTCCGGACAGACCAATTCACCCCTCCACTTT
>TRBJ1-2|NA|NA|TRBV6-5
CASSPSWGNYGYTF
TGTGCCAGCAGTCCCTCGTGGGGGAACTATGGCTACACCTTC
>TRBJ1-6|NA|NA|TRBV15
CATSGGSKGSSYNSPLHF
TGTGCCACCAGCGGGGGTTCCAAGGGAAGCTCCTATAATTCACCCCTCCACTTT
>TRBJ1-3|NA|NA|TRBV9
CASSVASGGNTIYF
TGTGCCAGCAGCGTAGCGAGCGGTGGAAACACCATATATTTT
>TRBJ1-1|NA|NA|TRBV7-6
CASSSRVGSTEAFF
TGTGCCAGCAGCTCCAGGGTGGGGAGCACTGAAGCTTTCTTT
>TRBJ1-1|TRBD1|NA|TRBV7-2
CASSPRTGGTEAFF
TGTGCCAGCAGCCCAAGGACAGGTGGTACTGAAGCTTTCTTT
>TRBJ2-1|NA|NA|TRBV7-2
CASSLASNEQFF
TGTGCCAGCAGCTTAGCTAGCAATGAGCAGTTCTTC
>TRBJ2-1|NA|NA|TRBV7-3
CASSFRLDNEQFF
TGTGCCAGCAGCTTCCGACTGGACAATGAGCAGTTCTTC
>TRBJ1-5|NA|NA|TRBV24-1
CATSDFRLGHQPQHF
TGTGCCACCAGTGATTTCCGCCTGGGACATCAGCCCCAGCATTTT
>TRBJ2-2|NA|NA|TRBV3-1/TRBV3-2
CASSLWGSGGELFF
TGTGCCAGCAGCCTGTGGGGGTCGGGCGGGGAGCTGTTTTTT
>TRBJ1-5|NA|NA|TRBV28
CASAEGAGSNQPQHF
TGTGCCAGCGCGGAAGGGGCGGGTAGCAATCAGCCCCAGCATTTT
>TRBJ1-3|NA|NA|TRBV19
CASSPRGQVRRDTIYF
TGTGCCAGTAGTCCTCGCGGGCAGGTCCGGCGGGACACCATATATTTT
>TRBJ2-3|NA|NA|TRBV19
CASRKGAGDTQYF
TGTGCCAGTAGGAAGGGGGCGGGGGATACGCAGTATTTT
>TRBJ1-6|NA|NA|TRBV4-2
CASSQEGPLHF
TGTGCCAGCAGCCAAGAGGGGCCCCTCCACTTT
>TRBJ2-7|TRBD2|NA|TRBV18
CASSRTATSGSSSYEQYF
TGTGCCAGCTCACGGACGGCCACTAGCGGGTCGAGCTCCTACGAGCAGTACTTC
>TRBJ1-5|TRBD1|few|TRBV19
CASSIGQGSRQPQHF
TGTGCCAGTAGTATCGGACAGGGATCTAGGCAGCCCCAGCATTTT
>TRBJ1-1|TRBD1|NA|TRBV6-2/TRBV6-3
CASSYNRDRNTEAFF
TGTGCCAGCAGTTACAACCGGGACAGGAACACTGAAGCTTTCTTT
>TRBJ2-1|TRBD2|NA|TRBV5-3
CARSLGPQGVFAGGYNEQFF
TGTGCCAGAAGCTTGGGGCCACAGGGCGTTTTCGCGGGGGGCTACAATGAGCAGTTCTTC
>TRBJ2-2|NA|NA|TRBV19
CASSIGPRGTRNTGELFF
TGTGCCAGTAGTATAGGTCCGCGGGGGACACGAAACACCGGGGAGCTGTTTTTT
>TRBJ1-2|NA|NA|TRBV5-4
CASSSSDSGNYGYTF
TGTGCCAGCAGCTCCTCTGACAGTGGAAACTATGGCTACACCTTC
>TRBJ2-4|TRBD1|NA|TRBV7-2
CASSFGTGEASRDIQYF
TGTGCCAGCAGCTTTGGGACAGGGGAAGCAAGCAGGGACATTCAGTACTTC
>TRBJ2-1|NA|NA|TRBV12-3/TRBV12-4
CASILRNEQFF
TGTGCCAGCATTTTACGTAATGAGCAGTTCTTC
>TRBJ1-1|NA|NA|TRBV7-2
CASSLNVNTEAFF
TGTGCCAGCAGCTTAAATGTGAACACTGAAGCTTTCTTT
>TRBJ2-7|NA|once|TRBV4-3
CASSQDGRGYEQYF
TGCGCCAGCAGCCAAGATGGCAGGGGTTACGAGCAGTACTTC
>TRBJ2-5|TRBD2|NA|TRBV30
CAWSGIRLSSGGRYQETQYF
TGTGCCTGGAGTGGAATTCGCCTGTCTAGCGGGGGGCGATACCAAGAGACCCAGTACTTC
>TRBJ1-3|NA|once|TRBV19
CASSPRQSSGNTIYF
TGTGCCAGTAGTCCCCGACAGTCATCTGGAAACACCATATATTTT
>TRBJ2-2|TRBD2|NA|TRBV5-1
CASSVSSGGRTGELFF
TGCGCCAGCAGCGTATCTAGCGGGGGTCGTACCGGGGAGCTGTTTTTT
>TRBJ1-4|TRBD1|NA|TRBV4-1
CASSLSGTGGEKLFF
TGCGCCAGCAGCCTAAGCGGGACAGGGGGTGAAAAACTGTTTTTT
>TRBJ1-1|NA|NA|TRBV5-1
CASRRVGVNTEAFF
TGCGCCAGCAGGAGGGTAGGGGTGAACACTGAAGCTTTCTTT
>TRBJ1-6|NA|few|TRBV10-3
CAISPTGRDSPLHF
TGTGCCATCAGTCCTACAGGGCGGGATTCACCCCTCCACTTT
>TRBJ1-2|NA|NA|TRBV4-3
CASSQGLNGYTF
TGCGCCAGCAGCCAGGGGTTGAATGGCTACACCTTC
>TRBJ2-7|NA|NA|TRBV7-8
CASSHRGSVEQYF
TGTGCCAGCAGCCATCGGGGATCGGTCGAGCAGTACTTC
>TRBJ1-2|TRBD1|few|TRBV5-1
CASSLSLGQANYGYTF
TGCGCCAGCAGCCTAAGCCTGGGACAGGCCAACTATGGCTACACCTTC
>TRBJ1-3|NA|NA|TRBV4-1
CASSQEGNTIYF
TGCGCCAGCAGCCAGGAAGGAAACACCATATATTTT
>TRBJ2-1|NA|NA|TRBV6-1
CASSVESRGIPYNEQFF
TGTGCCAGCAGTGTAGAATCAAGGGGGATCCCCTACAATGAGCAGTTCTTC
>TRBJ2-7|NA|once|TRBV6-5
CATSRGSNSYEQYF
TGTGCCACCTCCCGAGGCAGCAACTCCTACGAGCAGTACTTC
>TRBJ1-2|TRBD1|NA|TRBV12-3/TRBV12-4
CASSGTGIGYTF
TGTGCCAGCAGTGGGACAGGGATCGGCTACACCTTC
>TRBJ1-2|NA|NA|TRBV28
CASTARPDYGYTF
TGTGCCAGCACCGCTAGGCCGGACTATGGCTACACCTTC
>TRBJ2-3|NA|NA|TRBV18
CANSVTGTLFRGVGTDTQYF
TGTGCCAACTCCGTAACCGGGACACTTTTTCGGGGGGTCGGCACAGATACGCAGTATTTT
>TRBJ2-7|NA|NA|TRBV9
CASSPRAATYEQYF
TGTGCCAGCAGCCCCCGGGCGGCCACCTACGAGCAGTACTTC
>TRBJ2-5|NA|NA|TRBV20-1
CSGGSEETQYF
TGCAGCGGAGGGAGTGAAGAGACCCAGTACTTC
>TRBJ2-1|TRBD2|NA|TRBV6-4
CASRGGSYNEQFF
TGTGCCAGCAGGGGGGGGTCCTACAATGAGCAGTTCTTC
>TRBJ1-1|NA|NA|TRBV5-8
CASSPYNTEAFF
TGTGCCAGCAGCCCCTACAACACTGAAGCTTTCTTT
>TRBJ1-6|NA|NA|TRBV9
CASSRDTSGNSPLHF
TGTGCCAGCAGCCGGGACACCTCTGGTAATTCACCCCTCCACTTT
>TRBJ1-5|NA|NA|TRBV12-3/TRBV12-4
CASLGRNQPQHF
TGTGCCAGTTTGGGGCGGAATCAGCCCCAGCATTTT
>TRBJ1-3|TRBD1|NA|TRBV18
CASSSGQGNTIYF
TGTGCCAGCTCATCGGGACAGGGAAACACCATATATTTT
>TRBJ2-3|TRBD2|once|TRBV9
CASSPGTSGGWNTDTQYF
TGTGCCAGCAGCCCAGGGACTAGCGGGGGGTGGAACACAGATACGCAGTATTTT
>TRBJ1-1|NA|NA|TRBV19
CASSIDRAGNTEAFF
TGTGCCAGTAGTATAGATAGGGCAGGGAACACTGAAGCTTTCTTT
>TRBJ1-1|NA|once|TRBV28
CASSQSLPGSDTEAFF
TGTGCCAGCAGTCAATCCCTGCCAGGGAGCGACACTGAAGCTTTCTTT